Shown below are 3 T cell receptor beta chains from a single sample sequenced in a study of long-term antiretroviral therapy in people with HIV. Investigators performed immunoSEQ version v3.0 at survey level. Sequencing used immunoSEQ multiplex PCR; TCRdb keeps in-frame clones, though not all of them. The sample yields about 17,000 clones, 75% to 85% seen once. Source: unsorted PBMCs, taken 0.3 years before starting antiretroviral therapy. These receptors were obtained from a man aged 45-65 years with HIV.

This chain links TRBV5-1 with TRBJ1-1; 12 bases agree with TRBD1. CDR3 length: 13 residues. Germline CDR1 is SGHRS and CDR2 is YFSETQ. With V trimmed by 4 bases and J by 8 bases, 3 bases remained unmatched. The CDR3 reads CASSLGTGGEAFF. The CDR3 DNA reads as TGCGCCAGCAGCCTAGGGACAGGGGGCGAAGCTTTCTTT.

The gene calls are TRBV27 and TRBJ1-6; D is perhaps TRBD1 (5 bases). CDR1 is MNHEY, CDR2 SMNVEV, per germline (reference sequence). The CDR3 covers 14 residues. V dropped 3 bases and J dropped 5 bases, with 8 bases sitting between them. CDR3 nucleotide sequence: TGTGCCAGCAGTTTGCAGGGTGATAATTCACCCCTCCACTTT. This translates into CASSLQGDNSPLHF.

The sample holds a few counts of this clone. This chain uses TRBV28 with TRBJ2-2, with TRBD2 identical over 9 bases. With 5 bases clipped from V and 8 bases from J, the junction kept 12 bases outside the gene matches. From germline, CDR1 is MDHEN and CDR2 SYDVKM. This CDR3 region has 16 residues. The CDR3: CASSSSGSGAGGELFF. The CDR3 DNA reads as TGTGCCAGCAGTAGTAGCGGGAGTGGCGCGGGTGGGGAGCTGTTTTTT.